Listed below are T cell receptor beta chains from one sample, sequenced in a study of post-analysis software for immune sequencing data. In TCRdb, the PCR reads were re-called with MiXCR into one record per CDR3 protein. The data hold roughly 700,000 distinct CDR3 sequences, with around 27% observed a single time. Sequencing input: blood. The receptors here all came from a girl under 18 with multiple sclerosis. Both conserved end residues are trimmed from each CDR3. D genes are given only for firm matches.

j_gene: TRBJ2-1
v_gene: TRBV5-1
d_gene: .
CDR3aa: ASGFTTYNEQF

j_gene: TRBJ2-5
v_gene: TRBV28
d_gene: .
CDR3aa: ASSSTGYKETQY

j_gene: TRBJ2-1
v_gene: TRBV6-1
d_gene: .
CDR3aa: ASRSRRHEAYNEQF

j_gene: TRBJ1-5
v_gene: TRBV7-2
d_gene: .
CDR3aa: ASSREGGRRQPQH

j_gene: TRBJ2-7
v_gene: TRBV11-2
d_gene: .
CDR3aa: ASSLEPRRGSASYEQY

j_gene: TRBJ2-1
v_gene: TRBV6-5
d_gene: TRBD2
CDR3aa: ASSRTSGSLSEQF

j_gene: TRBJ2-7
v_gene: TRBV20-1
d_gene: TRBD2
CDR3aa: SARPYPGLATKRRLYEQY

j_gene: TRBJ2-1
v_gene: TRBV3-1
d_gene: TRBD2
CDR3aa: ACSHLGGEQF

j_gene: TRBJ1-5
v_gene: TRBV2
d_gene: .
CDR3aa: ASRGRGANQPQH

j_gene: TRBJ2-1
v_gene: TRBV5-1
d_gene: .
CDR3aa: ASSGGANKGEQF

j_gene: TRBJ1-1
v_gene: TRBV7-6
d_gene: .
CDR3aa: ASSLGNGGALNTEAF

j_gene: TRBJ2-1
v_gene: TRBV20-1
d_gene: .
CDR3aa: SAPSAGGQSYNEQF

j_gene: TRBJ2-3
v_gene: TRBV11-2
d_gene: TRBD1
CDR3aa: ASSRDRDRGFGTQY

j_gene: TRBJ2-5
v_gene: TRBV5-1
d_gene: .
CDR3aa: ASSLEGLVSGGTQY

j_gene: TRBJ1-1
v_gene: TRBV18
d_gene: .
CDR3aa: ASSSNGGFNEAF

j_gene: TRBJ1-5
v_gene: TRBV7-6
d_gene: .
CDR3aa: ASSLVPGSRQPQH

j_gene: TRBJ1-1
v_gene: TRBV20-1
d_gene: TRBD1
CDR3aa: SPDRQGHRNTEAF

j_gene: TRBJ1-5
v_gene: TRBV24-1
d_gene: .
CDR3aa: ATSDLDGGNQPQH

j_gene: TRBJ2-6
v_gene: TRBV15
d_gene: .
CDR3aa: ATRPGPRSGANVLT

j_gene: TRBJ1-2
v_gene: TRBV4-1
d_gene: .
CDR3aa: ASSQVRLDGLRGYT

j_gene: TRBJ1-1
v_gene: TRBV5-1
d_gene: .
CDR3aa: ASSLYPGRATEAF

j_gene: TRBJ1-2
v_gene: TRBV6-5
d_gene: .
CDR3aa: ASRKQSGVWGYT

j_gene: TRBJ1-1
v_gene: TRBV14
d_gene: .
CDR3aa: ASSRPRGRDTEAF

j_gene: TRBJ2-2
v_gene: TRBV29-1
d_gene: .
CDR3aa: SVGEGTVPTGELF

j_gene: TRBJ1-1
v_gene: TRBV11-2
d_gene: .
CDR3aa: ASTRWGTTEAF

j_gene: TRBJ2-3
v_gene: TRBV28
d_gene: TRBD1
CDR3aa: ASSLVRDRVTDTQY

j_gene: TRBJ1-4
v_gene: TRBV3-1
d_gene: .
CDR3aa: ASSRTATNEKLF

j_gene: TRBJ2-7
v_gene: TRBV4-3
d_gene: TRBD2
CDR3aa: ASSLNSGRSYEQY

j_gene: TRBJ2-2
v_gene: TRBV7-2
d_gene: .
CDR3aa: ASSQTGIQPNTGELF

j_gene: TRBJ2-5
v_gene: TRBV7-9
d_gene: .
CDR3aa: ASSLGASGARETQY

j_gene: TRBJ2-1
v_gene: TRBV20-1
d_gene: .
CDR3aa: SVVRLTDNEQF

j_gene: TRBJ2-3
v_gene: TRBV7-2
d_gene: TRBD2
CDR3aa: ASSLDGAGGDTQY

j_gene: TRBJ1-4
v_gene: TRBV14
d_gene: TRBD1
CDR3aa: ASSLTGLGEKLF

j_gene: TRBJ2-3
v_gene: TRBV7-2
d_gene: .
CDR3aa: ASSLVRTSTDTQY

j_gene: TRBJ1-2
v_gene: TRBV6-2/TRBV6-3
d_gene: .
CDR3aa: ASSYSTGNYGYT

j_gene: TRBJ2-7
v_gene: TRBV2
d_gene: TRBD2
CDR3aa: ASTSGGPHEQY

j_gene: TRBJ2-3
v_gene: TRBV20-1
d_gene: TRBD2
CDR3aa: SARDRAGGRFDTQY

j_gene: TRBJ2-6
v_gene: TRBV12-3/TRBV12-4
d_gene: TRBD2
CDR3aa: ASIQRAGLAGSGANVLT

j_gene: TRBJ2-3
v_gene: TRBV12-3/TRBV12-4
d_gene: .
CDR3aa: ASSLFGGEADMQY

j_gene: TRBJ1-5
v_gene: TRBV20-1
d_gene: .
CDR3aa: SAGRADNQPQH